The rows below give T cell receptor beta chains drawn from one sample of a study of vaccination effects on CD4 cells after COVID-19. Their antigens remain unidentified. Only in-frame clones appear in the TCRdb table, and some are missing; sequencing was by immunoSEQ multiplex PCR. The table lists approximately 28,000 clones, about 79% of them singletons. The source material was CD4+ T cells from PBMCs cultured with SARS-CoV-2 spike peptides, sampled after COVID-19 vaccination. Receptors originate from a human donor who received a COVID-19 vaccine. Some clones in this sample may be carry-over from other donors' samples. The CDR3 runs from the conserved cysteine through the conserved F or W. D genes are given only for firm matches. A row's size may be missing; if present it is once, few, many or a size class.

D gene: .; J gene: TRBJ1-3; V gene: TRBV30; clone size: once; CDR3 protein: CAWSIGVSGNTIYF; CDR3 DNA: TGTGCCTGGAGTATAGGGGTCTCTGGAAACACCATATATTTT
D gene: TRBD1; J gene: TRBJ1-1; V gene: TRBV10-3; clone size: .; CDR3 protein: CAISGQGLNTEAFF; CDR3 DNA: TGTGCCATCAGCGGACAGGGACTGAACACTGAAGCTTTCTTT
D gene: .; J gene: TRBJ2-6; V gene: TRBV5-1; clone size: .; CDR3 protein: CASSLPQASGANVLTF; CDR3 DNA: TGCGCCAGCAGCTTGCCACAGGCCTCTGGGGCCAACGTCCTGACTTTC
D gene: TRBD1; J gene: TRBJ1-6; V gene: TRBV6-5; clone size: .; CDR3 protein: CASSRLGQAISPLHF; CDR3 DNA: TGTGCCAGCAGTCGGCTGGGACAGGCGATTTCACCCCTCCACTTT
D gene: .; J gene: TRBJ1-2; V gene: TRBV27; clone size: few; CDR3 protein: CASSLWPGNGYTF; CDR3 DNA: TGTGCCAGCAGTTTATGGCCAGGAAATGGCTACACCTTC
D gene: .; J gene: TRBJ2-4; V gene: TRBV6-5; clone size: .; CDR3 protein: CASSSPTGAKNIQYF; CDR3 DNA: TGTGCCAGCAGTTCCCCGACTGGGGCCAAAAACATTCAGTACTTC
D gene: .; J gene: TRBJ1-1; V gene: TRBV28; clone size: .; CDR3 protein: CASSFTEYTEAFF; CDR3 DNA: TGTGCCAGCAGTTTCACGGAATACACTGAAGCTTTCTTT
D gene: .; J gene: TRBJ2-6; V gene: TRBV7-9; clone size: .; CDR3 protein: CASSHHLSGANVLTF; CDR3 DNA: TGTGCCAGCAGCCATCACCTCTCTGGGGCCAACGTCCTGACTTTC
D gene: TRBD1; J gene: TRBJ2-5; V gene: TRBV25-1; clone size: .; CDR3 protein: CASSDRTGSGETQYF; CDR3 DNA: TGTGCCAGCAGTGACCGGACAGGGTCAGGCGAGACCCAGTACTTC
D gene: TRBD2; J gene: TRBJ2-5; V gene: TRBV19; clone size: once; CDR3 protein: CASSIAGGETQYF; CDR3 DNA: TGTGCCAGTAGTATAGCGGGAGGAGAGACCCAGTACTTC
D gene: TRBD1; J gene: TRBJ2-2; V gene: TRBV6-5; clone size: .; CDR3 protein: CASSYEGAITGELFF; CDR3 DNA: TGTGCCAGCAGTTACGAGGGGGCTATCACCGGGGAGCTGTTTTTT
D gene: TRBD1; J gene: TRBJ1-2; V gene: TRBV18; clone size: .; CDR3 protein: CASSPDRPNYGYTF; CDR3 DNA: TGTGCCAGCTCACCGGACAGGCCTAACTATGGCTACACCTTC
D gene: .; J gene: TRBJ2-1; V gene: TRBV9; clone size: .; CDR3 protein: CASSVEITRTMYNEQFF; CDR3 DNA: TGTGCCAGCAGCGTGGAAATCACTAGAACCATGTACAATGAGCAGTTCTTC
D gene: .; J gene: TRBJ2-5; V gene: TRBV18; clone size: .; CDR3 protein: CASSPPGFVQETQYF; CDR3 DNA: TGTGCCAGCTCACCACCGGGGTTTGTACAAGAGACCCAGTACTTC
D gene: .; J gene: TRBJ2-5; V gene: TRBV30; clone size: .; CDR3 protein: CAWSRPGGETQYF; CDR3 DNA: TGTGCCTGGAGTAGGCCAGGGGGGGAGACCCAGTACTTC